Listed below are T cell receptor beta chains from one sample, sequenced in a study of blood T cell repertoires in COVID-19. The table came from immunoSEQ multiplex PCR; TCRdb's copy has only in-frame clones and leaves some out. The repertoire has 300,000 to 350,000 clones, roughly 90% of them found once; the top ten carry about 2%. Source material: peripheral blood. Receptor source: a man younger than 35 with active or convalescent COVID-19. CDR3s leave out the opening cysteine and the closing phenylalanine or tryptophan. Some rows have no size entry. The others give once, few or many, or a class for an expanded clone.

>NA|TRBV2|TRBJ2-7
ASSFGTGAFEQY
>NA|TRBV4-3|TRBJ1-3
ASSQDLNPRNTIY
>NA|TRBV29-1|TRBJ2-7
SVGGSGRGFEQY
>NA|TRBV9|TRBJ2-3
ASSASGSHPDTQY
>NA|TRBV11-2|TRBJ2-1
ASSIKRGLNNEQF
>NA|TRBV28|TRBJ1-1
ATSTSGTEAF
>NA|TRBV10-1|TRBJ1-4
ASISGTGGEKLF
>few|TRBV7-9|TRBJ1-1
ASSRGTGGYEAF
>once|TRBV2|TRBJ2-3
ASSTSGGHTDTQY
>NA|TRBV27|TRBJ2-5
ASSLQGAQETQY
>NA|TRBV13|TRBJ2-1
ASSLVGLAAEQF
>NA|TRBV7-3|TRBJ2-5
ASSLTGGLETQY
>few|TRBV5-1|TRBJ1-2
ASSPLNSGDRGYT
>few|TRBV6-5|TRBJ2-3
ASRFPGTDTQY
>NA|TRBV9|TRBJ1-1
ASSSVDVAIPEAF
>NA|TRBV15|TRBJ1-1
ATSEQAIGAEAF
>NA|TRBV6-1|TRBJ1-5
ASSVDRVVGNQPQH
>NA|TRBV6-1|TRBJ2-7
ASSDGAGPAYEQY
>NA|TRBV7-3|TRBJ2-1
ASSLSPGAGTSGRALFNEQF
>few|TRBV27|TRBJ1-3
ASSSPGQGGGNTIY
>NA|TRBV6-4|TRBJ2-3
ASSAGTREADTQY
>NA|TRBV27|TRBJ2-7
ASSYYRASPNEQY
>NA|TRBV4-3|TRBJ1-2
ASSQDTGGNSIVDYT
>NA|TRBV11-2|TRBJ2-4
ASSLVPIPIGTNIQY